This TCR beta chain is drawn from a study of Ad26.COV2.S vaccination and SARS-CoV-2 variants. Study overall: The donor belonged to the COV1001 Ad26.COV2.S trial arm. Intramuscularly, Ad26.COV2.S was given either once or twice, 56 days apart.

Study findings and constraints: Substantial breadth in spike-specific CD8+ and CD4+ T cell responses was reportedly seen after vaccination. Across vaccine and placebo recipients, the breadth of non-spike TCRs was similar.

This table comes from immunoSEQ multiplex PCR, and its TCRdb copy is limited to in-frame clones, with some not included. This sample has a few hundred thousand clones, with 80% to 95% found just once. V shed 4 bases and J shed 6 bases, with 7 bases lying between them. Germline CDR1 reads MNHEY; CDR2 reads SMNVEV (reference sequence). CDR3 size: 11 residues. On this clone: The antigen is not known. Other DNA sequences within the sample encode an identical CDR3.

Noted treatment: 19 received Ad26.COV2.S at low or high dose, single or two shots; 5 received placebo; per-sample allocation not given. Samples were taken on day 63 after the first vaccine or placebo injection. This TCR derives from a person aged 18-60 years who received the Ad26.COV2.S COVID-19 vaccine or a placebo. Material: peripheral blood, obtained in a trial of Ad26.COV2.S vaccine versus placebo. This chain uses TRBV27 with TRBJ2-7; unclear D gene. This CDR3 reads CASSSSGEQYF. The CDR3 nucleotides are TGTGCCAGCAGTTCCTCGGGCGAGCAGTACTTC.